This T cell receptor beta chain was identified during a study of cytomegalovirus exposure and HLA in healthy donors. This clone was picked up a small number of times. The antigen remains undetermined. PCR used 60 Vbeta primers and 13 Jbeta primers. The table came from immunoSEQ multiplex PCR; TCRdb's copy has only in-frame clones and leaves some out. Here the sample spans approximately 290,000 clones, roughly 80% being singletons. General observations from the study: CMV serostatus was the only immune exposure information that was available. A reported reduction in N-insertions relative to the roughly 640-donor mean was seen in an Asian-associated ancestry cluster in a later analysis.

The CDR3 has 17 residues. Germline assignment: CDR1 SGHTS and CDR2 YDEGEE. Trimming cost V 1 base and J 0 bases, with 17 bases left between them. The rearrangement joins TRBV5-8 to TRBJ2-7; possible D gene TRBD1, 6 bases. Sample: PBMCs. This sequence originates from a girl aged 2 to 10 in good health and CMV-seronegative. The CDR3 loop reads CASSLRTAPRPSYEQYF. The DNA of the CDR3 is TGTGCCAGCAGCTTGAGGACAGCCCCACGCCCCTCCTACGAGCAGTACTTC.